Described below is a single TCR beta chain sequence and its context. The antigen is not known. This sample was included in a study of T cell responses to AZD1222 COVID-19 vaccine. TCRdb's table, derived via immunoSEQ multiplex PCR, lists solely in-frame clones and lacks some. The sample includes 90,000 to 120,000 clones, about 90% seen only once; the top ten take around 20%. Points from the study as a whole: Among spike-specific TCRs, nearly half reportedly target unmutated variant regions. Donors were largely white British and mainly female; clonal diversity was possibly underestimated. Repertoires were collected only later (after the peak T cell response had occurred).

Germline-derived CDR1 and CDR2 are SQVTM and ANQGSEA. Between the trimmed V and J ends, which lost 6 bases and 3 bases, there was a span of 12 bases. The CDR3 runs to 12 residues. This specimen consisted of peripheral blood, obtained on day 0 of AZD1222 vaccination. The chain is built from TRBV29-1 and TRBJ2-7, with no clear D. The receptor's source is an adult in good health. CDR3 loop: CSVQPSNYEQYF. In nucleotides, the CDR3 is TGCAGCGTGCAACCGTCGAACTACGAGCAGTACTTC.